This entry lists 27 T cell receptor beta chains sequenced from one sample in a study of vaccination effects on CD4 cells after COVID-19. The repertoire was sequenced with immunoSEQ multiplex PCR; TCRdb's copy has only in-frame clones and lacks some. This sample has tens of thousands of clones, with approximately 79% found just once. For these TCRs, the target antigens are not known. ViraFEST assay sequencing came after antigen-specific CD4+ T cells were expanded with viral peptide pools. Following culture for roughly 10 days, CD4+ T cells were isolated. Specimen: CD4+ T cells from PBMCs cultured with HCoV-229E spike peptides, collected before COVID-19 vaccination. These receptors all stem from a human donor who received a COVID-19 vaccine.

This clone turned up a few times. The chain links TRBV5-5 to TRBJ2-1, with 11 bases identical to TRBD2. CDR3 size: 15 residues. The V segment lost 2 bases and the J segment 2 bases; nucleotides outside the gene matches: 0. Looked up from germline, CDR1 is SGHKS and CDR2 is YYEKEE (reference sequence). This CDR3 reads CASSFSGGAYNEQFF. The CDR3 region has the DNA TGTGCCAGCAGCTTTAGCGGGGGGGCCTACAATGAGCAGTTCTTC. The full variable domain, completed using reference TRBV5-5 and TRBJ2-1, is DAGVTQSPTHLIKTRGQQVTLRCSPISGHKSVSWYQQVLGQGPQFIFQYYEKEERGRGNFPDRFSARQFPNYSSELNVNALLLGDSALYLCASSFSGGAYNEQFFGPGTRLTVL.

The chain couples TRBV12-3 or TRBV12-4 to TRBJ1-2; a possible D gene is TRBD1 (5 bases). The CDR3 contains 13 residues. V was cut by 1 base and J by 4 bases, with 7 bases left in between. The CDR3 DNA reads TGTGCCAGCAGTTTAGAGGGGCCCTATGGCTACACCTTC. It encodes CASSLEGPYGYTF.

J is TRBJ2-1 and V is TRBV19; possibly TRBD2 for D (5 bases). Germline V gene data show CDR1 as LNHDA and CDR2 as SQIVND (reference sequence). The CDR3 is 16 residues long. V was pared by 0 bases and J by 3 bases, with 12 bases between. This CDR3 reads CASSIDIRRVYNEQFF. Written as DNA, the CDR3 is TGTGCCAGTAGTATAGATATCCGGCGGGTCTACAATGAGCAGTTCTTC.

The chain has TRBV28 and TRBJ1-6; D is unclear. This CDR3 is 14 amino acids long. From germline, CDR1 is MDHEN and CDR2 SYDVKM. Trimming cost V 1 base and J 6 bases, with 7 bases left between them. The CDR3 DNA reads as TGTGCCAGCAGTTTATTTCAGAGTAATTCACCCCTCCACTTT. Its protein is CASSLFQSNSPLHF. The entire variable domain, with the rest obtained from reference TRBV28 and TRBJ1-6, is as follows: DVKVTQSSRYLVKRTGEKVFLECVQDMDHENMFWYRQDPGLGLRLIYFSYDVKMKEKGDIPEGYSVSREKKERFSLILESASTNQTSMYLCASSLFQSNSPLHFGNGTRLTVT.

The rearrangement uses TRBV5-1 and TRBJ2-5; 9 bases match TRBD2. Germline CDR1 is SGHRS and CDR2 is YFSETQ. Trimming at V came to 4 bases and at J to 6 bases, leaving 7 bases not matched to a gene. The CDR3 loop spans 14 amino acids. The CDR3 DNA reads TGCGCCAGCAGCCCTGGGACTAGCTTAAAGACCCAGTACTTC. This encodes CASSPGTSLKTQYF.

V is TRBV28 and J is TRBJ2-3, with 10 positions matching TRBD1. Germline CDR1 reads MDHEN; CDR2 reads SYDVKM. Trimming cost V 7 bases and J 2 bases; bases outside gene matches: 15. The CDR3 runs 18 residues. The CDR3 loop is CASTDLGAGTGVTDTQYF. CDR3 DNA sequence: TGTGCCAGCACCGATTTGGGGGCCGGGACAGGGGTCACAGATACGCAGTATTTT.

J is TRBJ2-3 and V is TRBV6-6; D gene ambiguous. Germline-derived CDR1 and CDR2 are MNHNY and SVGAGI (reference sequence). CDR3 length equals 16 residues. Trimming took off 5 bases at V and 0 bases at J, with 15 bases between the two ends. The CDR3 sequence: CASSLSISSSTDTQYF. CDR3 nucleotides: TGTGCCAGCAGTCTAAGCATAAGCTCTAGCACAGATACGCAGTATTTT.

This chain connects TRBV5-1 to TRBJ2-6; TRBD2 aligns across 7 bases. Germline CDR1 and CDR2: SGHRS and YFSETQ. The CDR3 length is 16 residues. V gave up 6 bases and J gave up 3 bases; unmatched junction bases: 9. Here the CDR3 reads CASTGGGGSGANVLTF. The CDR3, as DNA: TGCGCCAGCACCGGCGGGGGTGGCAGTGGGGCCAACGTCCTGACTTTC.

CDR3 protein: CASSVDLTANTGELFF. For the CDR3, the DNA is TGCGCCAGCAGCGTGGATCTAACAGCGAACACCGGGGAGCTGTTTTTT. J is TRBJ2-2 and V is TRBV5-1; D unresolved. The germline V and J ends were trimmed by 4 bases and 0 bases, with 13 bases remaining between them. This CDR3 has 16 amino acids. Germline V CDR1 and CDR2: SGHRS, YFSETQ.

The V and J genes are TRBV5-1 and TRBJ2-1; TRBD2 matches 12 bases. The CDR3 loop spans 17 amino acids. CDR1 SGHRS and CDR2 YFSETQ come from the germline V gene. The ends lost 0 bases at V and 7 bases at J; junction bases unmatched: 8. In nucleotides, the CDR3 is TGCGCCAGCAGCTTGGTAGGGGGGACTAGCGGGTTTAATGAGCAGTTCTTC. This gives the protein CASSLVGGTSGFNEQFF.

The CDR3 protein is CSASKGSGFQLTQYF. The CDR3 DNA reads as TGCAGTGCTAGTAAAGGGTCAGGGTTCCAGTTGACCCAGTACTTC. The chain carries TRBV20-1 and TRBJ2-5; tentative D call: TRBD1 (5 bases). This CDR3 spans 15 amino acids. CDR1 is DFQATT and CDR2 is SNEGSKA in the germline V gene (reference sequence). Trimming left V 3 bases short and J 7 bases short, with 21 bases between.

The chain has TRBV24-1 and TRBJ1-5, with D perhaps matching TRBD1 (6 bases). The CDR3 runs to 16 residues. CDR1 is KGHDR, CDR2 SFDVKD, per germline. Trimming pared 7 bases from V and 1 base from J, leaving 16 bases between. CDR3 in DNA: TGTGCCACCAGCCCTTCAGGGGAGGTCAGCAATCAGCCCCAGCATTTT. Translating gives CATSPSGEVSNQPQHF.

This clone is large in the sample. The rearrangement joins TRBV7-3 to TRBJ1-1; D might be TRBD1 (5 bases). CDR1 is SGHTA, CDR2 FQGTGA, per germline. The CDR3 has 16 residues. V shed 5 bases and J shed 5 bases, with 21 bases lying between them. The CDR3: CASSLGAIGGSTEAFF. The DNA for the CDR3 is TGTGCCAGCAGCCTAGGAGCTATCGGGGGGTCGACTGAAGCTTTCTTT.

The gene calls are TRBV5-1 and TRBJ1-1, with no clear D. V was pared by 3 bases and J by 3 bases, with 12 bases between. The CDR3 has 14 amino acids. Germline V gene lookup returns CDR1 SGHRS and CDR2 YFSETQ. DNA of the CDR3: TGCGCCAGCAGCTCTCTAGGGCTTGACACTGAAGCTTTCTTT. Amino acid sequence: CASSSLGLDTEAFF.

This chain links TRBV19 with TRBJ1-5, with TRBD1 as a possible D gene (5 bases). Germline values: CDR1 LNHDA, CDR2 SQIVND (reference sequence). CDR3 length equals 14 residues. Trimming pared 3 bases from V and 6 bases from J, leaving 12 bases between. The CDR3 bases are TGTGCCAGTAGTATGCCGACAGAGTCTCAGCCCCAGCATTTT. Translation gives CASSMPTESQPQHF. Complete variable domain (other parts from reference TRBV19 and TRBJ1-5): DGGITQSPKYLFRKEGQNVTLSCEQNLNHDAMYWYRQDPGQGLRLIYYSQIVNDFQKGDIAEGYSVSREKKESFPLTVTSAQKNPTAFYLCASSMPTESQPQHFGDGTRLSIL.

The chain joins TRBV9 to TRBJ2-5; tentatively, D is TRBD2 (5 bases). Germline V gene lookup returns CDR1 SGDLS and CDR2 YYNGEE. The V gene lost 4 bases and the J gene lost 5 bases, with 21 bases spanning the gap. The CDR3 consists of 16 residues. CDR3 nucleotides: TGTGCCAGCAGCAGGGTCTCCGGGGAGATGCGGGAGACCCAGTACTTC. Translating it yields CASSRVSGEMRETQYF.

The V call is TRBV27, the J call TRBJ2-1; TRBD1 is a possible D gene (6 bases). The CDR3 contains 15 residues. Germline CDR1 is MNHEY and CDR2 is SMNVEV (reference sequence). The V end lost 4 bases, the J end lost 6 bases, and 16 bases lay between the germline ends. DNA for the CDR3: TGTGCCAGCAGTTCTTACAGGGTGCAAGGCAATGAGCAGTTCTTC. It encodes CASSSYRVQGNEQFF.

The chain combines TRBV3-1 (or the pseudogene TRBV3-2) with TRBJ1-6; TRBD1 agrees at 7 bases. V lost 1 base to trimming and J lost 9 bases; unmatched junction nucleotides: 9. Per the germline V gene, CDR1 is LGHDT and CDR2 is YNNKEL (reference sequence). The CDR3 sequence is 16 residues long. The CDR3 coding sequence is TGTGCCAGCAGCCAAGGGACGGGACAGTTTAGTTCACCCCTCCACTTT. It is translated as CASSQGTGQFSSPLHF.

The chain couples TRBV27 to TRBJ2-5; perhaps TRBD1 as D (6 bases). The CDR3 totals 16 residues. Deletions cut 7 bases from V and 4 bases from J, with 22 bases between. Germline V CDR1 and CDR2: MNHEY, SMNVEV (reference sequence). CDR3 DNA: TGTGCCAGCACCCCATTGGGGGCCCCCCGAGGAGAGACCCAGTACTTC. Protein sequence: CASTPLGAPRGETQYF.

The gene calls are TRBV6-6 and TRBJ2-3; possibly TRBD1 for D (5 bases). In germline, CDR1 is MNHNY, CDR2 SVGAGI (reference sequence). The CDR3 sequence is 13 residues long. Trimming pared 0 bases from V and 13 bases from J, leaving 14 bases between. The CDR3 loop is CASSYSDTPEEYF. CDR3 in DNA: TGTGCCAGCAGTTACTCGGACACACCAGAGGAGTATTTT.

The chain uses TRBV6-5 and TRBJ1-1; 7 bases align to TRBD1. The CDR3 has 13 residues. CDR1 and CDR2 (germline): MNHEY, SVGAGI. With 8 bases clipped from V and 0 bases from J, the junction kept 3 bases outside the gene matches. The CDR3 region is CASQGGMNTEAFF. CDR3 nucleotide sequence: TGTGCCAGCCAGGGGGGTATGAACACTGAAGCTTTCTTT.

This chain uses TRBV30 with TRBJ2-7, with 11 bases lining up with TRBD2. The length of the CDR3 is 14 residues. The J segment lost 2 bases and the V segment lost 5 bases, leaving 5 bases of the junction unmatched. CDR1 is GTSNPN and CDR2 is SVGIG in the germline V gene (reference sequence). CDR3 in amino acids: CAWATSGGTYEQYV. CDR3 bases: TGTGCCTGGGCTACTAGCGGGGGAACCTACGAGCAGTACGTC.

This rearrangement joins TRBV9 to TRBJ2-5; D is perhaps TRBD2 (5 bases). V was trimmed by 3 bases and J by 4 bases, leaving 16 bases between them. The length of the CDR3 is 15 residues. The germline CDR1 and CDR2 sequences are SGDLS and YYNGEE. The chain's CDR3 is CASSESPGVRETQYF. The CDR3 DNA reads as TGTGCCAGCAGCGAATCCCCCGGGGTACGAGAGACCCAGTACTTC.

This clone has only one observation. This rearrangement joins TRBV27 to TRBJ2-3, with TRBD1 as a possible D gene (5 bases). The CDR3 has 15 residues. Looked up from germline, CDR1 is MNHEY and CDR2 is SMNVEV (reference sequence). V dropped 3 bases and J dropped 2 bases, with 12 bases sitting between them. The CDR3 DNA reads TGTGCCAGCAGTTTGGTGCAGGGTAACACAGATACGCAGTATTTT. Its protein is CASSLVQGNTDTQYF.

CDR3 DNA: TGTGCCAGCAGTTCTCAGGGGAGGACTGAAGCTTTCTTT. It translates to CASSSQGRTEAFF. The genes are TRBV28 and TRBJ1-1; possibly TRBD1 for D (6 bases). V was pared by 4 bases and J by 5 bases, with 11 bases between. The CDR3 runs to 13 residues. Germline-derived CDR1 and CDR2 are MDHEN and SYDVKM.

The CDR3 is CASSFGGPLTNTEAFF. The CDR3, as DNA: TGCGCCAGCAGCTTCGGTGGTCCGCTCACGAACACTGAAGCTTTCTTT. This chain joins TRBV5-1 and TRBJ1-1, with D uncertain. Germline lookup yields CDR1 SGHRS and CDR2 YFSETQ. Trimming pared 2 bases from V and 1 base from J, leaving 15 bases between. CDR3 length: 16 amino acids.

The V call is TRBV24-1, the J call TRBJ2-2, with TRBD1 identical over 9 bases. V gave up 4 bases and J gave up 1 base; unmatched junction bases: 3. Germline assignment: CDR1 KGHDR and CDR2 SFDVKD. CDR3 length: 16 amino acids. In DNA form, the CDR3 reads TGTGCCACCAGTGAAACAGGGGGCATGAACACCGGGGAGCTGTTTTTT. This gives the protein CATSETGGMNTGELFF.